This is a list of T cell receptor beta chains from one sample in a study of CD8+CD57+ T cells in acquired aplastic anemia. TCRdb re-called the reads through MiXCR, storing one row per CDR3 protein. The data show roughly 170,000 distinct CDR3 sequences, with 45% to 60% seen just once and approximately 13% held by the top ten. Sequencing used sorted CD4+, CD8+, or CD8+CD57+ T cells (not recorded which) from PBMCs. The receptors were sampled from a human donor with aplastic anemia. Both conserved end residues are part of each CDR3. The order of the fields is J gene, clone size, D gene, CDR3 length, V gene, CDR3 protein, CDR3 DNA. D genes are given only for firm matches. Not every row has a clone size; where given, it reads once, few, many or a size class.

j_gene: TRBJ2-5
abundance: few
d_gene: .
len: 14
v_gene: TRBV10-3
CDR3aa: CAISTPLGQETQYF
CDR3nt: TGTGCCATCAGTACCCCCTTGGGGCAAGAGACCCAGTACTTC

j_gene: TRBJ2-7
abundance: .
d_gene: TRBD1
len: 12
v_gene: TRBV24-1
CDR3aa: CAVGQGSYEQYF
CDR3nt: TGTGCCGTGGGACAGGGTAGCTACGAGCAGTACTTC

j_gene: TRBJ2-1
abundance: many
d_gene: .
len: 15
v_gene: TRBV11-2
CDR3aa: CASSLGSTGYGEQFF
CDR3nt: TGTGCCAGCAGCTTAGGTAGCACAGGGTATGGTGAGCAGTTCTTC

j_gene: TRBJ2-7
abundance: .
d_gene: TRBD1
len: 13
v_gene: TRBV10-3
CDR3aa: CAVTRDRGDEQHF
CDR3nt: TGTGCCGTCACCCGGGACAGGGGCGACGAGCAGCACTTC

j_gene: TRBJ2-5
abundance: few
d_gene: .
len: 12
v_gene: TRBV28
CDR3aa: CASSLRWETQYF
CDR3nt: TGTGCCAGCAGTTTACGCTGGGAGACCCAGTACTTC

j_gene: TRBJ2-7
abundance: .
d_gene: .
len: 15
v_gene: TRBV5-6
CDR3aa: CASSLKGGQAYEQYF
CDR3nt: TGTGCCAGCAGCTTGAAGGGCGGGCAAGCCTACGAGCAGTACTTC

j_gene: TRBJ1-4
abundance: few
d_gene: .
len: 16
v_gene: TRBV3-1
CDR3aa: CASSHTRGSSPEKLFF
CDR3nt: TGTGCCAGCAGCCACACCAGGGGATCGTCCCCTGAAAAACTGTTTTTT

j_gene: TRBJ2-7
abundance: many
d_gene: .
len: 13
v_gene: TRBV7-9
CDR3aa: CASSPPGVYEQYF
CDR3nt: TGTGCCAGCAGTCCCCCGGGAGTTTACGAGCAGTACTTC

j_gene: TRBJ2-7
abundance: .
d_gene: .
len: 13
v_gene: TRBV29-1
CDR3aa: CSANSDSSYKQYF
CDR3nt: TGCAGCGCCAACAGTGATAGCTCCTACAAGCAGTACTTC

j_gene: TRBJ2-1
abundance: .
d_gene: .
len: 17
v_gene: TRBV4-1
CDR3aa: CASSHRLGASSYNEQFF
CDR3nt: TGCGCCAGCAGCCACCGACTCGGGGCTAGCTCCTACAATGAGCAGTTCTTC

j_gene: TRBJ1-2
abundance: .
d_gene: TRBD1
len: 14
v_gene: TRBV28
CDR3aa: CASSFTDRTYGYTF
CDR3nt: TGTGCCAGCAGTTTTACGGACAGGACCTATGGCTACACCTTC

j_gene: TRBJ2-1
abundance: .
d_gene: .
len: 13
v_gene: TRBV10-3
CDR3aa: CATGVGGLVEQFF
CDR3nt: TGTGCGACCGGGGTGGGGGGGCTTGTTGAGCAGTTCTTC

j_gene: TRBJ2-1
abundance: once
d_gene: TRBD2
len: 15
v_gene: TRBV29-1
CDR3aa: CSARDYLSAYNEQFF
CDR3nt: TGCAGCGCCCGGGACTACCTCTCGGCTTACAATGAGCAGTTCTTC

j_gene: TRBJ2-7
abundance: .
d_gene: .
len: 15
v_gene: TRBV5-8
CDR3aa: CASSLVSIGAYEQYF
CDR3nt: TGTGCCAGCAGCTTAGTTAGTATCGGGGCCTACGAGCAGTACTTC

j_gene: TRBJ2-7
abundance: .
d_gene: .
len: 13
v_gene: TRBV9
CDR3aa: CASSGWGWYEQYF
CDR3nt: TGTGCCAGCAGTGGATGGGGGTGGTACGAGCAGTACTTC

j_gene: TRBJ2-7
abundance: once
d_gene: TRBD2
len: 16
v_gene: TRBV20-1
CDR3aa: CSARDTLAGSDYEQYF
CDR3nt: TGCAGTGCTAGAGATACCCTAGCGGGAAGCGACTACGAGCAGTACTTC

j_gene: TRBJ2-7
abundance: many
d_gene: .
len: 14
v_gene: TRBV14
CDR3aa: CASSQESRRTEQYF
CDR3nt: TGTGCCAGCAGCCAAGAAAGCAGGCGAACCGAGCAGTACTTC

j_gene: TRBJ2-7
abundance: .
d_gene: TRBD1
len: 12
v_gene: TRBV6-1
CDR3aa: CASSTGGYEQYF
CDR3nt: TGTGCCAGCAGCACAGGGGGCTACGAGCAGTACTTC

j_gene: TRBJ2-7
abundance: .
d_gene: .
len: 14
v_gene: TRBV7-2
CDR3aa: CASSLLALSYEQYF
CDR3nt: TGTGCCAGCAGCTTGCTAGCGCTTTCCTACGAGCAGTACTTC

j_gene: TRBJ2-2
abundance: few
d_gene: TRBD2
len: 18
v_gene: TRBV3-1
CDR3aa: CASSQVGTSGSNTGELFF
CDR3nt: TGTGCCAGCAGCCAAGTCGGGACTAGCGGGTCGAACACCGGGGAGCTGTTTTTT

j_gene: TRBJ2-1
abundance: many
d_gene: .
len: 16
v_gene: TRBV2
CDR3aa: CASSESVQGIRNEQFF
CDR3nt: TGTGCCAGCAGTGAGTCTGTGCAGGGTATACGCAATGAGCAGTTCTTC

j_gene: TRBJ2-7
abundance: .
d_gene: .
len: 14
v_gene: TRBV28
CDR3aa: CASSFQRQARLQYF
CDR3nt: TGTGCCAGCAGTTTCCAAAGACAAGCTAGGCTGCAGTACTTC

j_gene: TRBJ2-7
abundance: .
d_gene: .
len: 14
v_gene: TRBV2
CDR3aa: CASSPDVASYEQYF
CDR3nt: TGTGCCAGCTCACCCGACGTAGCCTCCTACGAGCAGTACTTC

j_gene: TRBJ2-7
abundance: .
d_gene: .
len: 15
v_gene: TRBV4-1
CDR3aa: CASSQVGGATYEQYF
CDR3nt: TGCGCCAGCAGCCAAGTGGGGGGGGCTACGTACGAGCAGTACTTC

j_gene: TRBJ1-5
abundance: .
d_gene: .
len: 14
v_gene: TRBV2
CDR3aa: CASSQDSSNQPQHF
CDR3nt: TGTGCCAGCAGTCAAGACAGTAGCAATCAGCCCCAGCATTTT

j_gene: TRBJ1-2
abundance: .
d_gene: TRBD1
len: 15
v_gene: TRBV19
CDR3aa: CASSIEQGARYGYTF
CDR3nt: TGTGCCAGTAGTATAGAACAGGGGGCGCGCTATGGCTACACCTTC

j_gene: TRBJ1-5
abundance: .
d_gene: .
len: 12
v_gene: TRBV7-9
CDR3aa: CASSQTGDAQHF
CDR3nt: TGTGCCAGCAGTCAGACAGGTGACGCCCAGCATTTT

j_gene: TRBJ2-5
abundance: .
d_gene: .
len: 15
v_gene: TRBV7-9
CDR3aa: CASSPRGSNQETQYF
CDR3nt: TGTGCCAGCAGCCCCAGGGGAAGTAACCAAGAGACCCAGTACTTC

j_gene: TRBJ2-7
abundance: .
d_gene: TRBD1
len: 15
v_gene: TRBV10-2
CDR3aa: CASEAPGTGTYEQYF
CDR3nt: TGCGCCAGCGAGGCCCCCGGGACAGGGACCTACGAGCAGTACTTC

j_gene: TRBJ2-2
abundance: few
d_gene: .
len: 15
v_gene: TRBV24-1
CDR3aa: CATSPSGDNTGELFF
CDR3nt: TGTGCCACCAGTCCCAGCGGAGACAACACCGGGGAGCTGTTTTTT

j_gene: TRBJ2-5
abundance: .
d_gene: .
len: 16
v_gene: TRBV27
CDR3aa: CASSLQVGGYQETQYF
CDR3nt: TGTGCCAGCAGTTTACAGGTTGGAGGGTACCAAGAGACCCAGTACTTC

j_gene: TRBJ1-3
abundance: few
d_gene: .
len: 12
v_gene: TRBV19
CDR3aa: CASSTGGNTIYF
CDR3nt: TGTGCCAGTAGTACTGGGGGAAACACCATATATTTT

j_gene: TRBJ2-7
abundance: .
d_gene: TRBD1
len: 15
v_gene: TRBV24-1
CDR3aa: CATSDPGTGPHEQYF
CDR3nt: TGTGCCACCAGTGACCCCGGGACAGGGCCTCACGAGCAGTACTTC

j_gene: TRBJ2-7
abundance: .
d_gene: .
len: 16
v_gene: TRBV5-1
CDR3aa: CASSLKGDLLSYEQYF
CDR3nt: TGCGCCAGCAGCTTGAAAGGGGACCTACTCTCCTACGAGCAGTACTTC

j_gene: TRBJ1-2
abundance: many
d_gene: .
len: 13
v_gene: TRBV3-1
CDR3aa: CASSQGMEYGYTF
CDR3nt: TGTGCCAGCAGCCAAGGGATGGAATATGGCTACACCTTC